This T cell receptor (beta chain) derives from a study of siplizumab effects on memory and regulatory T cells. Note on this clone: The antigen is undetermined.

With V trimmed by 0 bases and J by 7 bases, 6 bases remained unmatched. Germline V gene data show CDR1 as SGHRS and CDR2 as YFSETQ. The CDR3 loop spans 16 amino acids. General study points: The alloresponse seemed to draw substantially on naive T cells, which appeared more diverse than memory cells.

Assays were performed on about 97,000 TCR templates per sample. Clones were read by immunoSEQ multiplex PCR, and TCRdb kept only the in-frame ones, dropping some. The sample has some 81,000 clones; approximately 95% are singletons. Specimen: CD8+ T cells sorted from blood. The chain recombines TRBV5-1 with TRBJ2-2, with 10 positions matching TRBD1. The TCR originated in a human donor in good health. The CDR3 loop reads CASSLADRGGNGELFF. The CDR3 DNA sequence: TGCGCCAGCAGCTTGGCGGACAGGGGGGGGAACGGGGAGCTGTTTTTT. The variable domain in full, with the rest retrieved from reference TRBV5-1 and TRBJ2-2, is KAGVTQTPRYLIKTRGQQVTLSCSPISGHRSVSWYQQTPGQGLQFLFEYFSETQRNKGNFPGRFSGRQFSNSRSEMNVSTLELGDSALYLCASSLADRGGNGELFFGEGSRLTVL.